The present entry profiles one TCR beta chain with its context. Antigen: not known. A junction boundary mismatches the germline segment, possibly from a read error. This specimen belongs to a study of Graves' ophthalmopathy and Graves' hyperthyroidism. This CDR3 comprises 14 residues. CDR1 and CDR2 from the germline V gene are SGHTA and FQGNSA. Amplification from RNA transcripts yielded the TCR beta CDR3 regions. First-round RT-PCR with HTBI primers preceded a second-round multiplex PCR. TCRdb independently ran MiXCR on the multiplex PCR reads; one entry per CDR3 protein. Among hundreds of thousands of distinct CDR3 sequences, roughly two fifths were seen once, and the ten largest hold roughly 45%. Findings and limits, study-wide: Discrimination between ophthalmopathy and stable hyperthyroidism by a 13-signature model showed roughly 85% sensitivity and less than 84% specificity. Most thyroid clonotypes expanded beyond 0.001 frequency were also found in blood.

The receptor was isolated from an adult man with Graves' ophthalmopathy. The specimen was peripheral blood. The V and J genes are TRBV7-2 and TRBJ1-2; D gene uncertain. The CDR3 spells CASSSGPPNYDYTF. The DNA of the CDR3 is TGTGCCAGCAGCTCCGGGCCGCCTAACTATGACTACACCTTC.